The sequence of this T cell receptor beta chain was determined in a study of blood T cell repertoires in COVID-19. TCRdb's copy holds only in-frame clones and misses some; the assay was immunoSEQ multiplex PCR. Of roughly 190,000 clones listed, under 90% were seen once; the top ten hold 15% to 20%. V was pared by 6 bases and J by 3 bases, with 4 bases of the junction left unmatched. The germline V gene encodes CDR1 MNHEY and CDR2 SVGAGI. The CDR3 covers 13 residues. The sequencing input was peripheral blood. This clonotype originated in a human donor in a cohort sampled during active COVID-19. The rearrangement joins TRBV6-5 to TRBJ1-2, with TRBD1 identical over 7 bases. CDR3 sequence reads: CASRTTGYYGYTF. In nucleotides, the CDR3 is TGTGCCAGCAGGACGACAGGGTACTATGGCTACACCTTC.